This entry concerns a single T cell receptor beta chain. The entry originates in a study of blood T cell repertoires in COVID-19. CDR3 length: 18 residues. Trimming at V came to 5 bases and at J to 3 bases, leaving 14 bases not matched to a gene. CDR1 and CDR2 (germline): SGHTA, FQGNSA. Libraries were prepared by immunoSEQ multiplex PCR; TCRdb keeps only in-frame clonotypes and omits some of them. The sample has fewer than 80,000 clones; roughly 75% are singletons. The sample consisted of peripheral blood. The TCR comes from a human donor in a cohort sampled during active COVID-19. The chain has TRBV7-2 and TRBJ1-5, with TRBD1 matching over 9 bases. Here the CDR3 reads CASSATSGTGNLNQPQHF. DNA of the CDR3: TGTGCCAGCAGCGCCACGTCCGGGACAGGGAACCTCAATCAGCCCCAGCATTTT. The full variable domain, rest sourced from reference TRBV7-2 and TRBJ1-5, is GAGVSQSPSNKVTEKGKDVELRCDPISGHTALYWYRQSLGQGLEFLIYFQGNSAPDKSGLPSDRFSAERTGGSVSTLTIQRTQQEDSAVYLCASSATSGTGNLNQPQHFGDGTRLSIL.